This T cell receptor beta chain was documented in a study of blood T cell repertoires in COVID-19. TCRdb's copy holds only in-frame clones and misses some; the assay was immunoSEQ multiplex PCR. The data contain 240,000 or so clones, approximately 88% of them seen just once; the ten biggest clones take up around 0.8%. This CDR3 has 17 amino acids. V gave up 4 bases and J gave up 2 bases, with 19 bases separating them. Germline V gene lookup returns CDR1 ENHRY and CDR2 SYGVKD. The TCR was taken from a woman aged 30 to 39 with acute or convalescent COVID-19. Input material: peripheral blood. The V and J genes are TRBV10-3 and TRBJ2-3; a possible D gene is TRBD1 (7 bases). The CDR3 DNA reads TGTGCCATCAGTGGGGACGGGCGGGACAGATCCACAGATACGCAGTATTTT. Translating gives CAISGDGRDRSTDTQYF.